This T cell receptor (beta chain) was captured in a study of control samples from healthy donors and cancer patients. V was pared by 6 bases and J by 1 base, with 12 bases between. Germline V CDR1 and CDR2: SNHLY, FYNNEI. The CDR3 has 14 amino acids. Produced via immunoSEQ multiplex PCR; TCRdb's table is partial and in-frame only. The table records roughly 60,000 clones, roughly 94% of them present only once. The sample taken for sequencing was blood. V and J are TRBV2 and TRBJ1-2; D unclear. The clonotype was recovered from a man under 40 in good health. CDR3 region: CASRGVSRNYGYTF. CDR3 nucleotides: TGTGCCAGCAGAGGAGTCTCACGTAACTATGGCTACACCTTC. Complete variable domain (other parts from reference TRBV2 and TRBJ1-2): EPEVTQTPSHQVTQMGQEVILRCVPISNHLYFYWYRQILGQKVEFLVSFYNNEISEKSEIFDDQFSVERPDGSNFTLKIRSTKLEDSAMYFCASRGVSRNYGYTFGSGTRLTVV.